Sequencing of this T cell receptor (beta chain) was carried out in a study of blood T cell repertoires in COVID-19. Across the whole study: Samples came from the United States, Italy and Spain, spanning acute and convalescent COVID-19. PBMCs, B-cell-depleted T cells, or T cells were the source of the cDNA or gDNA that made up the material.

Authors' processing steps: Estimation of nucleated cell counts was performed using reference gene primer amplification. Profiling relied on immunoSEQ multiplex PCR, and the TCRdb table lists in-frame clones only, not all of them. The V and J calls and clone size are taken from that table; D and trimming were inferred from the DNA. The table lists 200,000 to 250,000 clones, 85% of them singletons. The CDR3 is made up of 16 amino acids. Germline V gene lookup returns CDR1 DFQATT and CDR2 SNEGSKA (reference sequence). V was cut by 3 bases and J by 0 bases, with 18 bases left in between. This clone is a singleton in its sample.

The chain recombines TRBV20-1 with TRBJ2-7; D remains unclear. Specimen: peripheral blood. The TCR sequence derives from a man aged 35 to 55 with acute or convalescent COVID-19. The CDR3 here is CSASFPLGRDSYEQYF. Written as DNA, the CDR3 is TGCAGTGCTAGTTTCCCCCTTGGGCGTGACTCCTACGAGCAGTACTTC.